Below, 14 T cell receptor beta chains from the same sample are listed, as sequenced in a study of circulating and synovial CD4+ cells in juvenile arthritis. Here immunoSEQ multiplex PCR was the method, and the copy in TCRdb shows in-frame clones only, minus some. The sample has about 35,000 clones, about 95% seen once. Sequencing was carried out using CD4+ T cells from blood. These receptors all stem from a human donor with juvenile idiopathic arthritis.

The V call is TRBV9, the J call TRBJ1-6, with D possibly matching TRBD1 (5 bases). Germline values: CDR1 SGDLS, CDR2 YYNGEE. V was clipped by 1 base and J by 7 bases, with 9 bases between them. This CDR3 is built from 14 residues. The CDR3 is CASSVSSGNSPLHF. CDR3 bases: TGTGCCAGCAGCGTAAGCTCAGGGAATTCACCCCTCCACTTT.

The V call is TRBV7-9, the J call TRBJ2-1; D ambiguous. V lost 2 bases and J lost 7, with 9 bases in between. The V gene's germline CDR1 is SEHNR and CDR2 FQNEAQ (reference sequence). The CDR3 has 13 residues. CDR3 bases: TGTGCCAGCAGCTTACACGGAGAGAATGAGCAGTTCTTC. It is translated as CASSLHGENEQFF.

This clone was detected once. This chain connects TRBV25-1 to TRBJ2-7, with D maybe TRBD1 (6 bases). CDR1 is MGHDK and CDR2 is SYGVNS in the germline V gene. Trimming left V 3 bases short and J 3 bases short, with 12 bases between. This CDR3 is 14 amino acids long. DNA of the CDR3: TGTGCCAGCAGTGAGCGAGGGGGAAACTACGAGCAGTACTTC. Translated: CASSERGGNYEQYF.

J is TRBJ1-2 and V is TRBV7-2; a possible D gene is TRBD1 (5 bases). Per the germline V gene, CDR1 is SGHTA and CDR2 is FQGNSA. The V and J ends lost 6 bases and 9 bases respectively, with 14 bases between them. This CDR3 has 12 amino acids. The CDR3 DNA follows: TGTGCCAGCAGTCAGGGAGGAAGTAGCTACACCTTC. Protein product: CASSQGGSSYTF.

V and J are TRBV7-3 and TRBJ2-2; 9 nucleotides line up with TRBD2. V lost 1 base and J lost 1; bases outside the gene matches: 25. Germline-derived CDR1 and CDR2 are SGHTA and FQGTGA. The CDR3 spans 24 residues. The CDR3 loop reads CASSLRPVRRGSREGLGNTGELFF. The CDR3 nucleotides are TGTGCCAGCAGCTTAAGGCCAGTTCGGAGGGGATCGCGGGAGGGCCTGGGGAACACCGGGGAGCTGTTTTTT.

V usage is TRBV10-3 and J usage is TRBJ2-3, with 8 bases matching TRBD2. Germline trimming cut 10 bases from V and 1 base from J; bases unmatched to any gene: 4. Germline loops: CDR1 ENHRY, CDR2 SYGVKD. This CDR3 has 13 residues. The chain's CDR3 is CATVLAGTDTQYF. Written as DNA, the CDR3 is TGTGCCACTGTACTAGCGGGCACAGATACGCAGTATTTT.

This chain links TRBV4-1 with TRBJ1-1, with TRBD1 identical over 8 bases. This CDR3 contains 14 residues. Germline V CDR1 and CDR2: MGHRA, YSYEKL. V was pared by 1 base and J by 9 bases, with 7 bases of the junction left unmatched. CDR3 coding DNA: TGCGCCAGCAGCCAAGTTTACAGGGGGTTAAAAGCTTTCTTT. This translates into CASSQVYRGLKAFF.

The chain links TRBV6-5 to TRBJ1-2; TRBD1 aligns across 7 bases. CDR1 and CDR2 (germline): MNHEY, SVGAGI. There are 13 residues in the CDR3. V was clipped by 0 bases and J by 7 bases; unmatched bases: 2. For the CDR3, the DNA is TGTGCCAGCAGTTACTCGACAGGGTTTGGCTACACCTTC. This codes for CASSYSTGFGYTF.

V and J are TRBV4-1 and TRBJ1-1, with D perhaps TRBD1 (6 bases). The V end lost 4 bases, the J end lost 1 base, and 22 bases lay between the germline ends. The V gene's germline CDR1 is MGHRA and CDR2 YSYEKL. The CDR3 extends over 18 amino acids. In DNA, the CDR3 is TGCGCCAGCAGCCCGCTCCCAACAGGGCTTGAGACGAACACTGAAGCTTTCTTT. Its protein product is CASSPLPTGLETNTEAFF.

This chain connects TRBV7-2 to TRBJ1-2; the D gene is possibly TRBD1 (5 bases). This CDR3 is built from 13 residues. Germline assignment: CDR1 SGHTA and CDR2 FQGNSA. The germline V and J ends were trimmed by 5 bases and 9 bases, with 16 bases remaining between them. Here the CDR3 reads CASSPGGIGSYTF. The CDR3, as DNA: TGTGCCAGCAGCCCCGGGGGGATCGGGAGCTACACCTTC.

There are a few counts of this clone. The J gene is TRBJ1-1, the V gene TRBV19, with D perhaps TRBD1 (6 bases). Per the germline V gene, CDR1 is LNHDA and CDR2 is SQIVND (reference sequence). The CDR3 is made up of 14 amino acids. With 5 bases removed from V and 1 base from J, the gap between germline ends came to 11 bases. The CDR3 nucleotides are TGTGCCAGTAGTGCTACGACAGGGAACACTGAAGCTTTCTTT. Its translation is CASSATTGNTEAFF.

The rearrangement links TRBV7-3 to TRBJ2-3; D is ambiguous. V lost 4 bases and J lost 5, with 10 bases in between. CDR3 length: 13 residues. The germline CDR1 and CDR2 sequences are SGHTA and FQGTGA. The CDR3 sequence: CASSYSPEDTQYF. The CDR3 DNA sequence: TGTGCCAGCAGCTACTCACCTGAAGATACGCAGTATTTT.

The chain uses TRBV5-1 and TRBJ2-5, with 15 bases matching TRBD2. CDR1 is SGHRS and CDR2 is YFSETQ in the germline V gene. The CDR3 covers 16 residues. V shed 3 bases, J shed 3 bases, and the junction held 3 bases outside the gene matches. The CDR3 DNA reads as TGCGCCAGCAGCTGGGGGACTAGCGGGAGGAAAGAGACCCAGTACTTC. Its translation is CASSWGTSGRKETQYF. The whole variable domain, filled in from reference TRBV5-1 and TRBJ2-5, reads KAGVTQTPRYLIKTRGQQVTLSCSPISGHRSVSWYQQTPGQGLQFLFEYFSETQRNKGNFPGRFSGRQFSNSRSEMNVSTLELGDSALYLCASSWGTSGRKETQYFGPGTRLLVL.

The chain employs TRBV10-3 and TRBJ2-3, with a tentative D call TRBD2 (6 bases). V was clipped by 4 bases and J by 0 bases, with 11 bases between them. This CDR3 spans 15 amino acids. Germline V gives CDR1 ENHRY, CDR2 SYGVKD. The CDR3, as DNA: TGTGCCATCAGTGCTAGTGGGGGGAGCACAGATACGCAGTATTTT. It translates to CAISASGGSTDTQYF.